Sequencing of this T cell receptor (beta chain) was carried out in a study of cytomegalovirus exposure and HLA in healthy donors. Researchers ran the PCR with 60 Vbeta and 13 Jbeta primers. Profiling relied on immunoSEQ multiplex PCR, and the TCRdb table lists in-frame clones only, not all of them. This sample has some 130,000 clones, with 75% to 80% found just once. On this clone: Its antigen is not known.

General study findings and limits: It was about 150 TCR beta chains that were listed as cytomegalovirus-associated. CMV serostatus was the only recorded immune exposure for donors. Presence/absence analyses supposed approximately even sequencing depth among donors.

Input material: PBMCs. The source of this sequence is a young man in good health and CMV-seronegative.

The CDR3 sequence is CASSKTEGVSSYNEQFF. The CDR3 DNA sequence: TGTGCCAGTAGTAAGACAGAGGGGGTTAGCTCCTACAATGAGCAGTTCTTC. The chain joins TRBV19 to TRBJ2-1; TRBD1 is a possible D gene (6 bases). The length of the CDR3 is 17 residues. Per the germline V gene, CDR1 is LNHDA and CDR2 is SQIVND (reference sequence). With 4 bases removed from V and 0 bases from J, the gap between germline ends came to 16 bases. Full variable domain (rest looked up from reference TRBV19 and TRBJ2-1): DGGITQSPKYLFRKEGQNVTLSCEQNLNHDAMYWYRQDPGQGLRLIYYSQIVNDFQKGDIAEGYSVSREKKESFPLTVTSAQKNPTAFYLCASSKTEGVSSYNEQFFGPGTRLTVL.